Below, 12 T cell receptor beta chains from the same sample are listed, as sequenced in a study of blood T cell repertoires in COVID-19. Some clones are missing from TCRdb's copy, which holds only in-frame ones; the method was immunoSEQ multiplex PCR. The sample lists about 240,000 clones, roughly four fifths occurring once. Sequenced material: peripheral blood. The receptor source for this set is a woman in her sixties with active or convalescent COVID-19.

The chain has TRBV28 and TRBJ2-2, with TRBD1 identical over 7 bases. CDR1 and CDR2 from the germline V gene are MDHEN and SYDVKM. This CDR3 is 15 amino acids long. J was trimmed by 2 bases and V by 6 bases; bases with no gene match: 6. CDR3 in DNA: TGTGCCAGCAGGCCCGGGACAGTTAACACCGGGGAGCTGTTTTTT. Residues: CASRPGTVNTGELFF.

The CDR3 nucleotides are TGTGCCTGGAGTGTACTATCTAGCGGGGGGGCGTATACGCAGTATTTT. Protein product: CAWSVLSSGGAYTQYF. J is TRBJ2-3 and V is TRBV30; 12 nucleotides agree with TRBD2. The CDR3 length is 16 residues. V trimming: 0 bases; J trimming: 7 bases; junction bases outside the gene matches: 8. Germline-derived CDR1 and CDR2 are GTSNPN and SVGIG (reference sequence).

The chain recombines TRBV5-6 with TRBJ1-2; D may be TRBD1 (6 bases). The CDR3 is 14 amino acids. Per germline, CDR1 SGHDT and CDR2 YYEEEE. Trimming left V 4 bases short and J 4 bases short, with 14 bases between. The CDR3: CASSDGQPLYGYTF. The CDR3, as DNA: TGTGCCAGCAGCGACGGACAGCCACTCTATGGCTACACCTTC.

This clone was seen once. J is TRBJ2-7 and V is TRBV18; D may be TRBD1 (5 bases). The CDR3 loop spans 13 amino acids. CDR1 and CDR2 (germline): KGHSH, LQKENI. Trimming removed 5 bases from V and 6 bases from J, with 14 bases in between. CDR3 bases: TGTGCCAGCTCAACCTCTCAGGGCGGCGAGCAGTACTTC. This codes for CASSTSQGGEQYF.

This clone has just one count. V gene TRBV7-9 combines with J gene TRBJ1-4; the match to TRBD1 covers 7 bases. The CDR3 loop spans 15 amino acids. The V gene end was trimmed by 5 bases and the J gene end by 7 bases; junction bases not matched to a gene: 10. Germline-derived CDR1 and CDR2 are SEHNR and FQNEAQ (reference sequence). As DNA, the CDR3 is TGTGCCAGCAGCCCCCGGGACAGAGAGGGTGAAAAACTGTTTTTT. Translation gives CASSPRDREGEKLFF. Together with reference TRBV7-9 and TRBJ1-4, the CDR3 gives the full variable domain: DTGVSQNPRHKITKRGQNVTFRCDPISEHNRLYWYRQTLGQGPEFLTYFQNEAQLEKSRLLSDRFSAERPKGSFSTLEIQRTEQGDSAMYLCASSPRDREGEKLFFGSGTQLSVL.

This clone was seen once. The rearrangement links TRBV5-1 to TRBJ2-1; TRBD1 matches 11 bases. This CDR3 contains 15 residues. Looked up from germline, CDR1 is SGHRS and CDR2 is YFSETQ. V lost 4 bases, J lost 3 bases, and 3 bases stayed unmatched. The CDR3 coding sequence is TGCGCCAGCAGCCCCGGGACAGGGGGCTACAATGAGCAGTTCTTC. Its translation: CASSPGTGGYNEQFF.

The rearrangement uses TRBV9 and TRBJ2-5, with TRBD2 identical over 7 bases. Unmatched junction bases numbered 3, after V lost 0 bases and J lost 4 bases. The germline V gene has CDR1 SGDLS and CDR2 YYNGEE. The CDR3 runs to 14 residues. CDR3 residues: CASSVAGGSETQYF. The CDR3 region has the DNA TGTGCCAGCAGCGTAGCCGGGGGGTCAGAGACCCAGTACTTC. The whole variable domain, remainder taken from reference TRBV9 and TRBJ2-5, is DSGVTQTPKHLITATGQRVTLRCSPRSGDLSVYWYQQSLDQGLQFLIQYYNGEERAKGNILERFSAQQFPDLHSELNLSSLELGDSALYFCASSVAGGSETQYFGPGTRLLVL.

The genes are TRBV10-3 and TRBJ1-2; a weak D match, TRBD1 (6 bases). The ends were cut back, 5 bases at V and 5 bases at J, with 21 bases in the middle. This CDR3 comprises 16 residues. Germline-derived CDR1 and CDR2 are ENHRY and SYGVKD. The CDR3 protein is CAISPLQGTPGYGYTF. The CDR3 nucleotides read TGTGCCATCAGTCCTCTACAGGGAACGCCTGGGTATGGCTACACCTTC.

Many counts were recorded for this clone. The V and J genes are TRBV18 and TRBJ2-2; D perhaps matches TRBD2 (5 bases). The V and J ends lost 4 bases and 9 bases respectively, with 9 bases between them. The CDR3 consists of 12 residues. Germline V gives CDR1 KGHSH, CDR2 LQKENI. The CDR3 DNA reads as TGTGCCAGCTCACTTTTCGGGAGGGAGCTGTTTTTT. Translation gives CASSLFGRELFF.

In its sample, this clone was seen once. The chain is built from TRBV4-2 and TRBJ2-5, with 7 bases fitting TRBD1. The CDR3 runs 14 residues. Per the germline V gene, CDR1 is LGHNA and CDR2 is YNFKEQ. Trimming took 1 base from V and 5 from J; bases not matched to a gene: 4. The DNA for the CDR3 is TGTGCCAGCAGCCAAGGTGAGGGGGCGGAGACCCAGTACTTC. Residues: CASSQGEGAETQYF.

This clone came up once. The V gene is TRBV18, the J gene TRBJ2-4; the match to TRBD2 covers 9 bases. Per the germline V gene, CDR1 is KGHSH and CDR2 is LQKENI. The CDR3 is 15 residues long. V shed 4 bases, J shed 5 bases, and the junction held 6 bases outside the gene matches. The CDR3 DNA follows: TGTGCCAGCTCACGCGGGGGGGTCGTTGAAAACATTCAGTACTTC. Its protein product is CASSRGGVVENIQYF.

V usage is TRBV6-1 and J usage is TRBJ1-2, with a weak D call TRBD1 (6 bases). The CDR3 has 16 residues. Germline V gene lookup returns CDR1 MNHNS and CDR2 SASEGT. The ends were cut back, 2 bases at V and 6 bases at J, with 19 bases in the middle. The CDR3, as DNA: TGTGCCAGCAGTGAAAGCAGAGGATCCAGGGGCAATGGCTACACCTTC. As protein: CASSESRGSRGNGYTF.